This paragraph reports one TCR beta chain. Its antigen is not identified. The sample belongs to a study of CD8+CD57+ T cells in acquired aplastic anemia. On the study more broadly: The average for DNA from sorted CD4+ and CD8+ cells was approximately 3.2 ug. Study-wide points: Significant differences in CD8+ Simpson's diversity were not observed between patients and controls.

Profiling of TCR beta VDJ combinations and CDR3 sequences used genomic DNA as template. One entry per CDR3 protein, called by TCRdb with MiXCR from the reads. The profile shows roughly 61,000 distinct CDR3 sequences, around 50% of them singletons. Patients sequenced had flow cytometry evidence of CD8+CD57+ cell expansion. Every patient had severe acquired aplastic anemia. Receipt of therapy had not occurred in any patient by the time of blood sampling. This clonotype was sampled from a human donor with aplastic anemia. Sequencing input: sorted CD4+, CD8+, or CD8+CD57+ T cells (not recorded which) from PBMCs.

The CDR3 spells CASSPNGQGANYGYTF. The CDR3 DNA sequence: TGTGCCAGCAGCCCTAATGGACAGGGGGCTAACTATGGCTACACCTTC. The chain joins TRBV5-4 to TRBJ1-2, with 10 positions matching TRBD1. With 4 bases clipped from V and 0 bases from J, the junction kept 6 bases outside the gene matches. Germline CDR1 is SGHNT and CDR2 is YYREEE (reference sequence). This CDR3 contains 16 residues.